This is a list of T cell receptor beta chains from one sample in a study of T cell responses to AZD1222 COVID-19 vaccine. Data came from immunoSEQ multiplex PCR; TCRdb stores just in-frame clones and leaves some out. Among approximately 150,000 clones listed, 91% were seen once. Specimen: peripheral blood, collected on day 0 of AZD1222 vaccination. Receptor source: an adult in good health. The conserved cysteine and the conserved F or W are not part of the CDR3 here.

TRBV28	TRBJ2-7	ASSKLTGDAYEQY
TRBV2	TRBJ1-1	ASSEHLNTEAF
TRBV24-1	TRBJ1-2	ATSAPPQNYGYT
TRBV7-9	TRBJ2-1	ASSHRYGAFNEQF
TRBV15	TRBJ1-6	ATSRDRGQVASPLH
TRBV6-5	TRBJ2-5	ASSLQGIPQETQY
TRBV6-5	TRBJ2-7	ASRIISGDTYEQY
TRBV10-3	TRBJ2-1	AISEPLEGSGQF
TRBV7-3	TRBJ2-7	ASSLNRVGEQY
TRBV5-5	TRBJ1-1	ASMGRGNTEAF
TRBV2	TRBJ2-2	ASSEIAGGAGELF
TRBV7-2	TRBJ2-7	ASSLWSTRPEQY
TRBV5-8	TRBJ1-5	ASSRSSQPQH
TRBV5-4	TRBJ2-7	ASRPKAGGPYEQY
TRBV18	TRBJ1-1	ASSPAQDGAF
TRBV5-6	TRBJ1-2	ASRGFYGYT
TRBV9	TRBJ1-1	ASSARAGGGTEAF
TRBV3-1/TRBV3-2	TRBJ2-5	ASSHHGLAGIETQY
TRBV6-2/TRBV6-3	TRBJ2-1	ASSSQPGLAGDYNEQF
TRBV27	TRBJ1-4	ASSFDRERNEKLF
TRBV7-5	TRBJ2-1	ARSLHFPPCCSDLRYTAYNEQF
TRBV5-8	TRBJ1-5	ASSGDRGRGGRH
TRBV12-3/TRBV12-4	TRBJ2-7	ASSFLSEEQY
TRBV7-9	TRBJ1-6	ASSLGSGGNSPLH
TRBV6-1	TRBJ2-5	ASSEDRLGQETQY
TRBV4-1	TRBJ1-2	ASSQVYLGYGYT
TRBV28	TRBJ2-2	ASSLIQETGELF
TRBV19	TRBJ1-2	ASQGQVNLNYGYT
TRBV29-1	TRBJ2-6	SVKGAGAGANVLT
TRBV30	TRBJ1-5	AWSVRTGRSYQPQH
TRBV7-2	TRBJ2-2	ASSLTRVNTGELF
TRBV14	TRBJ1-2	ASSQLGTVQGYT
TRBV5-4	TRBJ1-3	ASSLYQKPGNTIY
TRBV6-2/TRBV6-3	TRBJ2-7	ASSLPSTVYEQY
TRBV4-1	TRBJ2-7	ASSQDVTPSSYEQY
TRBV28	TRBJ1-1	ATHNTEAF
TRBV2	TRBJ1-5	ASTRLGQPQH
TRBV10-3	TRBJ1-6	AISGTVNNSPLH
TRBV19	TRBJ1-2	ASSIAPANYGYT
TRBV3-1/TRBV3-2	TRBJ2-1	ASSAIGGSYNEQF
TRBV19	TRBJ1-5	ATSRQGLPQH
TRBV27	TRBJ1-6	ASSLSQLGPLH
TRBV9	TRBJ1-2	ASSVTPQPNYGYT
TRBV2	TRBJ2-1	ASSAGTSGRLILRSYNEQF
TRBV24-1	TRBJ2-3	ATSDLDTGVNTQY
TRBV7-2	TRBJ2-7	ASSLRDEAEQY
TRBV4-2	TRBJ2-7	ASSPAKGRYEQY
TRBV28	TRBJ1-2	ASSTSHGYT
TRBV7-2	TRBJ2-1	ASSWTGTSSYNEQF
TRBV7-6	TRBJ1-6	ASSAGQGAGSPLH
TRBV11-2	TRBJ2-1	ASSWASYNEQF
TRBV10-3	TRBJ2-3	AISHGSGDTQY
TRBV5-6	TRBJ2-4	ASSFQGGQNIQY
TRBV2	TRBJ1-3	ASITGGPSGNTIY
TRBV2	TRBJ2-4	ASSEEGLGENIQY
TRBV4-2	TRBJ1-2	ASSHEGGTRGYGYT
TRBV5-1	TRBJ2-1	ASSLSWLNEQF
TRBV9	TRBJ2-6	ASSVVAGQWDSGANVLT
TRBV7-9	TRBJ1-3	ASSLLGYLSGNTIY
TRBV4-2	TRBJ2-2	ASSRSEGTGGYRELF